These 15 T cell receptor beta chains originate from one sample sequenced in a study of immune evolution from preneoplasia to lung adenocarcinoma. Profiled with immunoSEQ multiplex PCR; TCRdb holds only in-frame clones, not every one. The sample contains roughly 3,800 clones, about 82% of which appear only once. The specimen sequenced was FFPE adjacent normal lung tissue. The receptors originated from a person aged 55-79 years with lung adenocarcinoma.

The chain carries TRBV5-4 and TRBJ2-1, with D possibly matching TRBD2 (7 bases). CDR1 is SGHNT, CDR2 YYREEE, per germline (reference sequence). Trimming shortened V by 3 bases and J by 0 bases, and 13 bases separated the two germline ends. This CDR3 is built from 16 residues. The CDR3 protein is CASSWGLAASYNEQFF. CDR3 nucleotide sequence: TGTGCCAGCAGCTGGGGGCTAGCGGCCTCCTACAATGAGCAGTTCTTC.

CDR3 nucleotide sequence: TGTGCCAGCAGCCGATCTAGCGAGGGGCAGTTCTTC. It yields the protein CASSRSSEGQFF. The chain has TRBV11-1 and TRBJ2-1, with a possible D match to TRBD2 (6 bases). The CDR3 totals 12 residues. V lost 5 bases to trimming and J lost 12 bases, with 14 bases between them. Germline lookup yields CDR1 SGHAT and CDR2 FQDESV (reference sequence).

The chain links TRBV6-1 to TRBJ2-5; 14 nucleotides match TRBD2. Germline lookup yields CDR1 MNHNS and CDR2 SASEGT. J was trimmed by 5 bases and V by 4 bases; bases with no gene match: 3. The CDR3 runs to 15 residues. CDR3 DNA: TGTGCCAGCAGTGGCGGGACTAGCGGGAGTGAGACCCAGTACTTC. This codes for CASSGGTSGSETQYF.

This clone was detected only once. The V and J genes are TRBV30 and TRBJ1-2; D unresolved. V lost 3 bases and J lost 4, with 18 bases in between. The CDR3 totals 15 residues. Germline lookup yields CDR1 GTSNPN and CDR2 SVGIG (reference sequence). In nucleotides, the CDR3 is TGTGCCTGGAGGCCGGCAAACGTAGAAGGCTATGGCTACACCTTC. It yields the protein CAWRPANVEGYGYTF.

The CDR3 DNA sequence: TGTGCCTGGGACAGGACAGGATGGTCAGATACGCAGTATTTT. Protein sequence: CAWDRTGWSDTQYF. This chain joins TRBV30 and TRBJ2-3; TRBD1 aligns across 7 bases. V gave up 5 bases and J gave up 4 bases; unmatched junction bases: 9. The CDR3 runs to 14 residues. Germline V gene data show CDR1 as GTSNPN and CDR2 as SVGIG (reference sequence).

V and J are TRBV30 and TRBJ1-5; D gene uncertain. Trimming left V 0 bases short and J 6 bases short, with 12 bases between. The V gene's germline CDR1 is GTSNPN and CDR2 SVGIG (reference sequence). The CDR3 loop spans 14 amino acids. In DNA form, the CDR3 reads TGTGCCTGGAGTGTGAACGGGGTATCTCAGCCCCAGCATTTT. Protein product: CAWSVNGVSQPQHF. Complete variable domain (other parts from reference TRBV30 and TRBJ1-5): SQTIHQWPATLVQPVGSPLSLECTVEGTSNPNLYWYRQAAGRGLQLLFYSVGIGQISSEVPQNLSASRPQDRQFILSSKKLLLSDSGFYLCAWSVNGVSQPQHFGDGTRLSIL.

CDR3 protein: CASSPGQGAYEQYF. CDR3 coding DNA: TGTGCCAGCAGCCCGGGACAGGGGGCGTACGAGCAGTACTTC. This chain links TRBV9 with TRBJ2-7; 12 bases match TRBD1. Trimming cost V 4 bases and J 4 bases; bases outside gene matches: 3. The germline V gene has CDR1 SGDLS and CDR2 YYNGEE. The CDR3 sequence is 14 residues long.

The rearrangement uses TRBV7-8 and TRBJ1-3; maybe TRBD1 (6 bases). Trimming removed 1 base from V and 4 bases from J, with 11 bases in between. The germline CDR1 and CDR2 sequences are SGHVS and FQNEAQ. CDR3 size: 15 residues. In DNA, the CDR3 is TGTGCCAGCAGCTTAGTCGGAACAGGGGGAAACACCATATATTTT. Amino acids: CASSLVGTGGNTIYF.

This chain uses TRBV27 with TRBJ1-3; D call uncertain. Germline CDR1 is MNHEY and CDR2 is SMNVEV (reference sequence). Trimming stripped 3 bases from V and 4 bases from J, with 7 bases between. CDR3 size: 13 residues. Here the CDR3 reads CASSLSLGNTIYF. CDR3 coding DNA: TGTGCCAGCAGTTTGTCTCTCGGAAACACCATATATTTT.

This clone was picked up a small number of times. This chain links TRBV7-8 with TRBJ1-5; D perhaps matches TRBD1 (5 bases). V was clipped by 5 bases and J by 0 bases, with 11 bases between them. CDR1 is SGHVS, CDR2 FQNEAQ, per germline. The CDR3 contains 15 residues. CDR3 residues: CASSPGTHSNQPQHF. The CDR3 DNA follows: TGTGCCAGCAGCCCCGGGACTCATAGCAATCAGCCCCAGCATTTT.

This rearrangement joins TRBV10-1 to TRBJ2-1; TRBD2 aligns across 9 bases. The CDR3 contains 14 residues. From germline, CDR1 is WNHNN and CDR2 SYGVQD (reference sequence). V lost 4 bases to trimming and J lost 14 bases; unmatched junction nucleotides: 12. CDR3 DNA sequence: TGCGCCAGCAGTGGGGGACTAGCCACCGGAGAGAAGTTCTTC. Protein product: CASSGGLATGEKFF.

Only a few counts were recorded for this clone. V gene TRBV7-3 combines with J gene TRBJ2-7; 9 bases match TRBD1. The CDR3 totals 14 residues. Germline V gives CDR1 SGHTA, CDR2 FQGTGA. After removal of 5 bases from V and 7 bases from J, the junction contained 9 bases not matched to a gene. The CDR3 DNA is TGTGCCAGCAGCCACGGGACAGGGAATTCGGAGCAGTACTTC. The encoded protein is CASSHGTGNSEQYF.

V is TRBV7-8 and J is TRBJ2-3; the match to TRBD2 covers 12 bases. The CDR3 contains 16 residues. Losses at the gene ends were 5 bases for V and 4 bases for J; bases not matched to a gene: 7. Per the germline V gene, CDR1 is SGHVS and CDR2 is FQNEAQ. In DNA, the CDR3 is TGTGCCAGCAGCACCCGACTAGCGGGAGCAGCAGATACGCAGTATTTT. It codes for CASSTRLAGAADTQYF.

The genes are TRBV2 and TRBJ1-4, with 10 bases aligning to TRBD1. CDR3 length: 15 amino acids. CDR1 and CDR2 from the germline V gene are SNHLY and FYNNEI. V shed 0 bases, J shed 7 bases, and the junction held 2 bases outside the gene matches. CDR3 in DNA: TGTGCCAGCAGTGAAGCGGGGACAGGGGTTGAAAAACTGTTTTTT. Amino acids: CASSEAGTGVEKLFF.

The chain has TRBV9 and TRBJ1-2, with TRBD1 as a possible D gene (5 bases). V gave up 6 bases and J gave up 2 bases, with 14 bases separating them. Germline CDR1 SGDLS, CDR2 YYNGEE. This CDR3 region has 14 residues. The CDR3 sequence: CASNQGVGNYGYTF. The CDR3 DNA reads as TGTGCCAGCAACCAGGGTGTAGGCAACTATGGCTACACCTTC.